Listed here are 20 T cell receptor beta chains from one sample, sequenced in a study of blood T cell repertoires in COVID-19. Data came from immunoSEQ multiplex PCR; TCRdb stores just in-frame clones and leaves some out. Seen here are a few hundred thousand clones, 75% to 90% observed once, and the top ten hold 3%. The sequenced sample was peripheral blood. The receptor source for this set is a woman aged 25-40 years with active or convalescent COVID-19.

This chain joins TRBV10-3 and TRBJ1-5, with a tentative D call TRBD1 (5 bases). CDR1 is ENHRY and CDR2 is SYGVKD in the germline V gene. The CDR3 spans 19 residues. V was clipped by 0 bases and J by 1 base, with 19 bases between them. CDR3: CAISESKVAFQGSNQPQHF. Here the CDR3 DNA reads TGTGCCATCAGTGAGTCAAAGGTCGCTTTCCAGGGAAGCAATCAGCCCCAGCATTTT.

The V gene is TRBV5-6, the J gene TRBJ1-2; D remains unclear. CDR1 is SGHDT, CDR2 YYEEEE, per germline. This CDR3 spans 13 amino acids. V lost 0 bases to trimming and J lost 6 bases, with 9 bases between them. Written as DNA, the CDR3 is TGTGCCAGCAGCTTGGATCCTACCAATGGCTACACCTTC. Its translation is CASSLDPTNGYTF.

This sequence joins TRBV5-1 and TRBJ2-2; D perhaps matches TRBD1 (6 bases). The CDR3 covers 16 residues. Trimming stripped 2 bases from V and 4 bases from J, with 15 bases between. Germline values: CDR1 SGHRS, CDR2 YFSETQ. The DNA of the CDR3 is TGCGCCAGCAGCTTCGGTACAGGGACAACCACCGGGGAGCTGTTTTTT. This sequence encodes CASSFGTGTTTGELFF.

This clone was detected once. The J gene is TRBJ2-4, the V gene TRBV7-2; TRBD2 aligns across 10 bases. In germline, CDR1 is SGHTA, CDR2 FQGNSA. The CDR3 totals 15 residues. The J segment lost 1 base and the V segment lost 3 bases, leaving 0 bases of the junction unmatched. CDR3 protein: CASSFSGGAKNIQYF. In DNA form, the CDR3 reads TGTGCCAGCAGCTTTAGCGGGGGGGCCAAAAACATTCAGTACTTC.

Here the CDR3 reads CASSAGGNEQFF. Written as DNA, the CDR3 is TGTGCCAGCAGCGCCGGGGGAAATGAGCAGTTCTTC. J is TRBJ2-1 and V is TRBV2; D is possibly TRBD2 (6 bases). CDR3 length: 12 residues. The V and J ends lost 6 bases and 7 bases respectively, with 10 bases between them. Germline-derived CDR1 and CDR2 are SNHLY and FYNNEI.

The CDR3 nucleotides read TGTGCCAGCAGCTCGGGCGGCGGGGCCACCTACGAGCAGTACTTC. Its translation: CASSSGGGATYEQYF. The chain links TRBV5-4 to TRBJ2-7; tentatively, D is TRBD2 (6 bases). The germline V and J ends were trimmed by 3 bases and 2 bases, with 15 bases remaining between them. This CDR3 comprises 15 residues. The germline V gene has CDR1 SGHNT and CDR2 YYREEE (reference sequence).

The DNA of the CDR3 is TGTGCCAGCAGCCAAAATCGCGCCAGGGAAGCTTTCTTT. Encoded protein: CASSQNRAREAFF. The V and J genes are TRBV16 and TRBJ1-1, with unresolved D. Germline assignment: CDR1 KGHSY and CDR2 FQNENV. Trimming stripped 2 bases from V and 8 bases from J, with 12 bases between. The CDR3 extends over 13 amino acids.

V is TRBV27 and J is TRBJ2-7; 7 bases line up with TRBD1. CDR3 length: 14 residues. Germline V gene data show CDR1 as MNHEY and CDR2 as SMNVEV (reference sequence). The V gene end was trimmed by 0 bases and the J gene end by 4 bases; junction bases not matched to a gene: 3. CDR3 amino acids: CASSLSEGAYEQYF. CDR3 DNA sequence: TGTGCCAGCAGTTTATCCGAGGGGGCGTACGAGCAGTACTTC.

This rearrangement joins TRBV6-6 to TRBJ2-7; 7 bases are shared with TRBD1. The CDR3 is 14 amino acids. Trimming cost V 6 bases and J 3 bases; bases outside gene matches: 8. Germline CDR1 is MNHNY and CDR2 is SVGAGI (reference sequence). CDR3 DNA: TGTGCCAGCAGCAATCCGGACAGGCTCTACGAGCAGTACTTC. Translation gives CASSNPDRLYEQYF.

This rearrangement joins TRBV30 to TRBJ2-5; 8 bases line up with TRBD2. V trimming: 0 bases; J trimming: 8 bases; junction bases outside the gene matches: 5. Germline V gene lookup returns CDR1 GTSNPN and CDR2 SVGIG (reference sequence). This CDR3 comprises 13 residues. For the CDR3, the DNA is TGTGCCTGGAGTGTAGGGGCGGGGGGAACCCAGTACTTC. Protein product: CAWSVGAGGTQYF.

This chain links TRBV5-1 with TRBJ1-1; 8 positions match TRBD1. J lost 4 bases, V lost 0 bases, and 5 bases had no gene match. The CDR3 is 15 residues long. The germline gives CDR1 SGHRS, CDR2 YFSETQ. The CDR3 protein is CASSLVGQGSTEAFF. The CDR3 nucleotides read TGCGCCAGCAGCTTGGTAGGACAGGGAAGCACTGAAGCTTTCTTT.

This clone was picked up a small number of times. The chain couples TRBV2 to TRBJ2-5, with 12 bases matching TRBD2. The CDR3 runs 17 residues. V shed 5 bases, J shed 7 bases, and the junction held 14 bases outside the gene matches. Germline lookup yields CDR1 SNHLY and CDR2 FYNNEI. This CDR3 is CASSREAVTSGGGTQYF. CDR3 bases: TGTGCCAGCAGTCGGGAGGCCGTGACTAGCGGGGGTGGGACCCAGTACTTC. Combining the CDR3 with reference TRBV2 and TRBJ2-5 gives the whole variable domain EPEVTQTPSHQVTQMGQEVILRCVPISNHLYFYWYRQILGQKVEFLVSFYNNEISEKSEIFDDQFSVERPDGSNFTLKIRSTKLEDSAMYFCASSREAVTSGGGTQYFGPGTRLLVL.

The chain joins TRBV6-2 or TRBV6-3 to TRBJ2-1, with D maybe TRBD2 (5 bases). The CDR3 sequence is 18 residues long. CDR1 and CDR2 from the germline V gene are MNHEY and SVGEGT. V lost 8 bases to trimming and J lost 9 bases, with 32 bases between them. The CDR3 region has the DNA TGTGCCAGCGGTTCGTTGAGGGTAACTAGGGCGGCATCGCTTGAGCAGTTCTTC. Its protein is CASGSLRVTRAASLEQFF.

The chain has TRBV6-2 or TRBV6-3 and TRBJ2-7; 7 nucleotides line up with TRBD1. The CDR3 totals 11 residues. The ends lost 5 bases at V and 5 bases at J; junction bases unmatched: 0. Germline V gene sequence: CDR1 MNHEY, CDR2 SVGEGT. CDR3 protein: CASSDRDEQYF. Written as DNA, the CDR3 is TGTGCCAGCAGTGACAGGGACGAGCAGTACTTC.

V and J are TRBV7-2 and TRBJ2-3, with a weak D call TRBD2 (6 bases). Trimming cost V 3 bases and J 4 bases, with 17 bases left between them. This CDR3 comprises 16 residues. Germline assignment: CDR1 SGHTA and CDR2 FQGNSA. The CDR3 nucleotides are TGTGCCAGCAGCTTGTTCAGGGAGGCCGACGCAGATACGCAGTATTTT. Protein product: CASSLFREADADTQYF.

The chain carries TRBV9 and TRBJ1-2, with 8 bases identical to TRBD1. This CDR3 comprises 16 residues. The germline gives CDR1 SGDLS, CDR2 YYNGEE. The V segment lost 0 bases and the J segment 2 bases; nucleotides outside the gene matches: 6. The CDR3 loop is CASSVAHQGANYGYTF. The CDR3 DNA reads TGTGCCAGCAGCGTAGCTCATCAGGGGGCGAACTATGGCTACACCTTC.

The chain has TRBV19 and TRBJ1-2, with a weak D call TRBD1 (6 bases). Germline V CDR1 and CDR2: LNHDA, SQIVND (reference sequence). Trimming removed 3 bases at V and 3 bases at J, with 8 bases between. CDR3 length: 13 amino acids. CDR3 region: CASSMPGDYGYTF. CDR3 DNA: TGTGCCAGTAGTATGCCAGGGGACTATGGCTACACCTTC.

The V gene is TRBV9, the J gene TRBJ2-7; 7 nucleotides agree with TRBD1. V shed 3 bases, J shed 0 bases, and the junction held 3 bases outside the gene matches. CDR1 is SGDLS, CDR2 YYNGEE, per germline. The CDR3 runs to 14 residues. In DNA form, the CDR3 reads TGTGCCAGCAGCGCCCGGGACAGCTCCTACGAGCAGTACTTC. Amino acids: CASSARDSSYEQYF.

V usage is TRBV7-3 and J usage is TRBJ2-3; 7 nucleotides align to TRBD1. The germline V gene has CDR1 SGHTA and CDR2 FQGTGA. Unmatched junction bases numbered 9, after V lost 4 bases and J lost 2 bases. The CDR3 is made up of 16 amino acids. In DNA, the CDR3 is TGTGCCAGCAGCTCCCGCCCAGGGGGTTTCACAGATACGCAGTATTTT. It encodes CASSSRPGGFTDTQYF.

CDR3 in amino acids: CASSLWGLAGYTF. The CDR3 bases are TGTGCCAGCAGCTTGTGGGGGCTCGCTGGCTACACCTTC. V is TRBV5-6 and J is TRBJ1-2, with D possibly TRBD1 on 6 matching bases. Germline values: CDR1 SGHDT, CDR2 YYEEEE. The CDR3 has 13 amino acids. Trimming removed 1 base from V and 7 bases from J, with 11 bases in between.